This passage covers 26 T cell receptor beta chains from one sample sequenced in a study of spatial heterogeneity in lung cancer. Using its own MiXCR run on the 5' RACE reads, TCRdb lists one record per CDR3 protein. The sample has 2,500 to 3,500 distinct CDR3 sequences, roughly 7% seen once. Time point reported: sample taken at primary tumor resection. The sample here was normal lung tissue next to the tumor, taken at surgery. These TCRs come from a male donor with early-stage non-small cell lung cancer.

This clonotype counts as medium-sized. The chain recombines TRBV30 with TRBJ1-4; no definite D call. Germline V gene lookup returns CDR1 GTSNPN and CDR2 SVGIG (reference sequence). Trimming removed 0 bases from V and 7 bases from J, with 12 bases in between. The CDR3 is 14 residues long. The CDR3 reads CAWSVPREFEKLFF. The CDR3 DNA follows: TGTGCCTGGAGTGTACCGAGGGAGTTTGAAAAACTGTTTTTT. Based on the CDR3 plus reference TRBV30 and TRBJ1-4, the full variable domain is SQTIHQWPATLVQPVGSPLSLECTVEGTSNPNLYWYRQAAGRGLQLLFYSVGIGQISSEVPQNLSASRPQDRQFILSSKKLLLSDSGFYLCAWSVPREFEKLFFGSGTQLSVL.

CDR3 nucleotide sequence: TGCGCCAGCAGAGGTTTGGCAGGCGATGGTTGGGGCACTGAAGCTTTCTTT. This encodes CASRGLAGDGWGTEAFF. The chain employs TRBV5-1 and TRBJ1-1; D not certain. Per germline, CDR1 SGHRS and CDR2 YFSETQ. V shed 5 bases and J shed 4 bases, with 24 bases lying between them. The length of the CDR3 is 17 residues.

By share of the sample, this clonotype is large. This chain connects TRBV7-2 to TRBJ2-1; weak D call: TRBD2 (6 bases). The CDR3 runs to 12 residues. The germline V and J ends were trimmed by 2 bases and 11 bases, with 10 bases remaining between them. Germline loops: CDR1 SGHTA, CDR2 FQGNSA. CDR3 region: CASSLLAGQQFF. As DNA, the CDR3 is TGTGCCAGCAGCTTACTCGCGGGACAGCAGTTCTTC.

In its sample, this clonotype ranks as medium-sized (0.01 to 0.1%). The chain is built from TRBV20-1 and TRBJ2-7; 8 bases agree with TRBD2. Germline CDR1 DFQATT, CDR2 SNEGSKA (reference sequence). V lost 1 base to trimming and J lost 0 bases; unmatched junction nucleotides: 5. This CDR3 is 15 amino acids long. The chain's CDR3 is CSARGLAGSSYEQYF. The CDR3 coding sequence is TGCAGTGCTAGAGGTTTAGCGGGGAGCTCCTACGAGCAGTACTTC.

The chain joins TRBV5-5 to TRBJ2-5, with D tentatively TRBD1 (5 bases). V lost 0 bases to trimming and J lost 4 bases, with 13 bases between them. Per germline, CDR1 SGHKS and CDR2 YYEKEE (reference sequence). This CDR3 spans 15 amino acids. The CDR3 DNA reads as TGTGCCAGCAGCTTGGGGGGCCCAGTTGGAGAGACCCAGTACTTC. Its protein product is CASSLGGPVGETQYF. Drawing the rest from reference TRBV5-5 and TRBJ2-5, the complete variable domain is DAGVTQSPTHLIKTRGQQVTLRCSPISGHKSVSWYQQVLGQGPQFIFQYYEKEERGRGNFPDRFSARQFPNYSSELNVNALLLGDSALYLCASSLGGPVGETQYFGPGTRLLVL.

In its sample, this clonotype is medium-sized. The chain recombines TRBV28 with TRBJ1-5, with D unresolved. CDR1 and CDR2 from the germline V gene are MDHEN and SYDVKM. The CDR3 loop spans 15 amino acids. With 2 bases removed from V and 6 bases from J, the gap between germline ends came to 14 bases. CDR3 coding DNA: TGTGCCAGCAGTTTAGGAGTACTCGGGATTCAGCCCCAGCATTTT. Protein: CASSLGVLGIQPQHF.

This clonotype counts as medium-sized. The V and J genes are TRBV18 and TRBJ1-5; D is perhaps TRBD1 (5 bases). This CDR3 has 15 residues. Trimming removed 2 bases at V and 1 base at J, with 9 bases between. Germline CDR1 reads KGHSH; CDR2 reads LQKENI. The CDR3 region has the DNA TGTGCCAGCTCACCAAGCGGGGACAGCAATCAGCCCCAGCATTTT. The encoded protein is CASSPSGDSNQPQHF. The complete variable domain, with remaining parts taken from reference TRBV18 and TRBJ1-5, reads NAGVMQNPRHLVRRRGQEARLRCSPMKGHSHVYWYRQLPEEGLKFMVYLQKENIIDESGMPKERFSAEFPKEGPSILRIQQVVRGDSAAYFCASSPSGDSNQPQHFGDGTRLSIL.

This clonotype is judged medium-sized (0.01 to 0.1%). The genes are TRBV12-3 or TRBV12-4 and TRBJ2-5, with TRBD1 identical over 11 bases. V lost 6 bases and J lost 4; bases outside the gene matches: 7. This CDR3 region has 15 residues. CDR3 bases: TGTGCCAGCAGCAAGGGACAGGGGGACGGAGAGACCCAGTACTTC. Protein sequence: CASSKGQGDGETQYF.

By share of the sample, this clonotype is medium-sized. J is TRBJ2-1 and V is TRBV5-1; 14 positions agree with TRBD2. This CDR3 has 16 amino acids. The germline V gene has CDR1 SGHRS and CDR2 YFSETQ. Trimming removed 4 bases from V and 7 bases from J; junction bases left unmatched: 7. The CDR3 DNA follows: TGCGCCAGCAGCCCGGGGACTAGCGGGGGTCGGAATGAGCAGTTCTTC. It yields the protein CASSPGTSGGRNEQFF. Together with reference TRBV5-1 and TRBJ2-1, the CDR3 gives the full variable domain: KAGVTQTPRYLIKTRGQQVTLSCSPISGHRSVSWYQQTPGQGLQFLFEYFSETQRNKGNFPGRFSGRQFSNSRSEMNVSTLELGDSALYLCASSPGTSGGRNEQFFGPGTRLTVL.

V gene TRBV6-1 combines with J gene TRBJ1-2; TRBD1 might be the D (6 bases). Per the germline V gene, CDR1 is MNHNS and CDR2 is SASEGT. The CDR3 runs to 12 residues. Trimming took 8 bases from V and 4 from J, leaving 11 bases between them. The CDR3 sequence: CASGRTVYGYTF. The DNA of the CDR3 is TGTGCCAGCGGACGGACAGTCTATGGCTACACCTTC.

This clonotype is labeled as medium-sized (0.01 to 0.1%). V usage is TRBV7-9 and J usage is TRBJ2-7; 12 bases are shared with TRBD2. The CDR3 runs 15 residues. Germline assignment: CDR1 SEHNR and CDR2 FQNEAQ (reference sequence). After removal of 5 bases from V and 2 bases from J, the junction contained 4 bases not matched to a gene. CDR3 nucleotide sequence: TGTGCCAGCAGCCCGACTAGCGGGGGACCCTACGAGCAGTACTTC. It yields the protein CASSPTSGGPYEQYF. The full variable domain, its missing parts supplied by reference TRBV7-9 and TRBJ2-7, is DTGVSQNPRHKITKRGQNVTFRCDPISEHNRLYWYRQTLGQGPEFLTYFQNEAQLEKSRLLSDRFSAERPKGSFSTLEIQRTEQGDSAMYLCASSPTSGGPYEQYFGPGTRLTVT.

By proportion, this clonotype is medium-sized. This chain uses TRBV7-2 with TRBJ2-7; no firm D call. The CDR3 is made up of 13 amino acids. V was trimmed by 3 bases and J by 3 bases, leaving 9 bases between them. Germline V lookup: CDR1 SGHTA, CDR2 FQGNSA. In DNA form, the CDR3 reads TGTGCCAGCAGCTTCGCCTCCCTCTACGAGCAGTACTTC. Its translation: CASSFASLYEQYF. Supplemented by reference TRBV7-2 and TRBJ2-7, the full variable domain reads GAGVSQSPSNKVTEKGKDVELRCDPISGHTALYWYRQSLGQGLEFLIYFQGNSAPDKSGLPSDRFSAERTGGSVSTLTIQRTQQEDSAVYLCASSFASLYEQYFGPGTRLTVT.

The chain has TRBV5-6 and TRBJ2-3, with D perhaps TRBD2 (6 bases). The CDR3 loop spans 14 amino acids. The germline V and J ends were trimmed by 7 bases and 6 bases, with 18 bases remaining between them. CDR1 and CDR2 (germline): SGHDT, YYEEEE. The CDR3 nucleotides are TGTGCCAGCTTTAAGCGGGTTGGTGCGGATACGCAGTATTTT. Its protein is CASFKRVGADTQYF.

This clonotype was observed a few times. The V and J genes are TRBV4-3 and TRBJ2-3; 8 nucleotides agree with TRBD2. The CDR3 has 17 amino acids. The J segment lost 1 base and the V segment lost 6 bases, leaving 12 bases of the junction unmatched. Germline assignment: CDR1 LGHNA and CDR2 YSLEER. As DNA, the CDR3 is TGCGCCAGCAGTGAAAGGGCCAGCGGGAGTGGCACAGATACGCAGTATTTT. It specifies CASSERASGSGTDTQYF.

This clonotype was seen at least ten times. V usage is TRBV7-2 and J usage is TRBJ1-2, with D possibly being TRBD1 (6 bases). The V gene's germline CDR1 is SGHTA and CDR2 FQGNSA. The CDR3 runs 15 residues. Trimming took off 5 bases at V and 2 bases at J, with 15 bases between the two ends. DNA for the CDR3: TGTGCCAGCAGCCCTCCCGGACAGAGGAACTATGGCTACACCTTC. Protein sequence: CASSPPGQRNYGYTF.

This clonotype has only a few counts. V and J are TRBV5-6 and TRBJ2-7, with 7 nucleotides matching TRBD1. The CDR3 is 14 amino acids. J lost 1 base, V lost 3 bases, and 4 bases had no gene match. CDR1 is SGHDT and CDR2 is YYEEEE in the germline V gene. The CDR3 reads CASSSGGKSYEQYF. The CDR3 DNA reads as TGTGCCAGCAGCTCAGGGGGAAAGTCCTACGAGCAGTACTTC.

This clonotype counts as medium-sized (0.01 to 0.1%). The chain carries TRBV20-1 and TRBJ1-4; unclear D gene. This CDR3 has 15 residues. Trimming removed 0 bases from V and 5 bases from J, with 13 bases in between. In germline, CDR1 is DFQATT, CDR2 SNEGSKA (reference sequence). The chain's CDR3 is CSAREMMSGNEKLFF. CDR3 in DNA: TGCAGTGCTAGAGAAATGATGAGTGGAAATGAAAAACTGTTTTTT.

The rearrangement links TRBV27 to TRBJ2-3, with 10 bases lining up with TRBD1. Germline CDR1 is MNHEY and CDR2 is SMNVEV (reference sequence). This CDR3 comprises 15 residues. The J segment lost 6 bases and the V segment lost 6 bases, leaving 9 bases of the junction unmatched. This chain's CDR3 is CASSADRGTGDTQYF. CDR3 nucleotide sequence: TGTGCCAGCAGCGCGGACAGGGGGACTGGGGATACGCAGTATTTT.

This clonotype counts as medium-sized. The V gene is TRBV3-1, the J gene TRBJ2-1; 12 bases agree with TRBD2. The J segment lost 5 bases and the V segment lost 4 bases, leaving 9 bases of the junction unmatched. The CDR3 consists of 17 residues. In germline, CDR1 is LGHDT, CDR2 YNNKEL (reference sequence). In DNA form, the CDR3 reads TGTGCCAGCAGCCGTAAGTTGGGACTAGCGGGTAACAATGAGCAGTTCTTC. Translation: CASSRKLGLAGNNEQFF.

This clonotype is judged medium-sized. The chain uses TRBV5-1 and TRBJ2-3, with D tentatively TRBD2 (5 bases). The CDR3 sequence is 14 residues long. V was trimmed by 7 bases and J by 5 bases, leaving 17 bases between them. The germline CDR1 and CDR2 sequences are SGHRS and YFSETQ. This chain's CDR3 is CASQVDGSGDTQYF. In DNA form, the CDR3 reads TGCGCCAGCCAAGTCGATGGGAGTGGAGATACGCAGTATTTT.

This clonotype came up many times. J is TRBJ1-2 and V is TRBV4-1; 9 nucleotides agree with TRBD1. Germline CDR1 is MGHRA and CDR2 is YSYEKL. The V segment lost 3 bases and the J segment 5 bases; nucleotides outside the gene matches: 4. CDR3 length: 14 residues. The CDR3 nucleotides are TGCGCCAGCAGCCAGGGGACAGGGAGGTATGGCTACACCTTC. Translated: CASSQGTGRYGYTF.

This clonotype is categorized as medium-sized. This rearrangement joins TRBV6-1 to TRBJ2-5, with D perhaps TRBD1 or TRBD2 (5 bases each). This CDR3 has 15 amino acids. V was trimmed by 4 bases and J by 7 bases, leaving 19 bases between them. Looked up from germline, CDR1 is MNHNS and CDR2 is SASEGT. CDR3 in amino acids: CASSVTGRPVGTQYF. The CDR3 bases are TGTGCCAGCAGTGTGACGGGACGCCCGGTGGGGACCCAGTACTTC.

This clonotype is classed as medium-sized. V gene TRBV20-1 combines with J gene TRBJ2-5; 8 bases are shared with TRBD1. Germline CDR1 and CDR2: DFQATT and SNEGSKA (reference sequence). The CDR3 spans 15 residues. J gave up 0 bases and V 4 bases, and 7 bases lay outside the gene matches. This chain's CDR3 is CSAMNLQGDQETQYF. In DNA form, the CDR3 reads TGCAGTGCTATGAATTTACAGGGGGACCAAGAGACCCAGTACTTC.

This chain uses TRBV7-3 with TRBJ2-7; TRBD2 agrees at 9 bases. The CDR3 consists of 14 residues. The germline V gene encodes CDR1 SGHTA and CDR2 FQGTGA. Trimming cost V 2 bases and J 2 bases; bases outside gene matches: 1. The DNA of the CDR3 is TGTGCCAGCAGCTTACTAGCGGGGACCTACGAGCAGTACTTC. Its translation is CASSLLAGTYEQYF.

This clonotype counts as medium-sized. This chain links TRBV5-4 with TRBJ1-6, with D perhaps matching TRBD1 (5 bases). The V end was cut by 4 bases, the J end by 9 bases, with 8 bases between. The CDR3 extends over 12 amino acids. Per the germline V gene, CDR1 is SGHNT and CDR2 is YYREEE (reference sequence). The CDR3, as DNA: TGTGCCAGCAGCCAGGGCCCTTCACCCCTCCACTTT. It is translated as CASSQGPSPLHF.

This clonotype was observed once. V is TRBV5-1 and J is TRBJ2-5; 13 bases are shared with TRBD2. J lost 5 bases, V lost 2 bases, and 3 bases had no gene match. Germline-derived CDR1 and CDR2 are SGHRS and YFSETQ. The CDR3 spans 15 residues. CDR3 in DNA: TGCGCCAGCAGCTTAGGACTAGCGGGAGTGGAGACCCAGTACTTC. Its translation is CASSLGLAGVETQYF. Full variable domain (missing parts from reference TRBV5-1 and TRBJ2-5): KAGVTQTPRYLIKTRGQQVTLSCSPISGHRSVSWYQQTPGQGLQFLFEYFSETQRNKGNFPGRFSGRQFSNSRSEMNVSTLELGDSALYLCASSLGLAGVETQYFGPGTRLLVL.